The table lists the clone carrying this T cell receptor beta chain with a few counts. The sample comes from a study of T cells in Graves' hyperthyroidism and ophthalmopathy. This CDR3 spans 15 amino acids. From germline, CDR1 is MNHEY and CDR2 SMNVEV (reference sequence). Trimming pared 7 bases from V and 3 bases from J, leaving 19 bases between. RNA transcripts served as the template for amplifying TCR beta CDR3 regions. RT-PCR in the first round (using the HTBI primer set) targeted the TCR CDR3. TCRdb passed the multiplex PCR reads through MiXCR, listing each CDR3 protein once. Seen here are about 380,000 distinct CDR3 sequences, around 14% observed once, and the top ten hold 9.5% to 11%.

The source of this sequence is a woman aged 60-70 years with Graves' hyperthyroidism. The sequencing sample was made of blood. The genes are TRBV27 and TRBJ2-7; a possible D gene is TRBD1 (6 bases). The CDR3 DNA sequence: TGTGCCAGCACCTTACGGTCAGGGGTCCACTACGAGCAGTACTTC. Translated: CASTLRSGVHYEQYF.